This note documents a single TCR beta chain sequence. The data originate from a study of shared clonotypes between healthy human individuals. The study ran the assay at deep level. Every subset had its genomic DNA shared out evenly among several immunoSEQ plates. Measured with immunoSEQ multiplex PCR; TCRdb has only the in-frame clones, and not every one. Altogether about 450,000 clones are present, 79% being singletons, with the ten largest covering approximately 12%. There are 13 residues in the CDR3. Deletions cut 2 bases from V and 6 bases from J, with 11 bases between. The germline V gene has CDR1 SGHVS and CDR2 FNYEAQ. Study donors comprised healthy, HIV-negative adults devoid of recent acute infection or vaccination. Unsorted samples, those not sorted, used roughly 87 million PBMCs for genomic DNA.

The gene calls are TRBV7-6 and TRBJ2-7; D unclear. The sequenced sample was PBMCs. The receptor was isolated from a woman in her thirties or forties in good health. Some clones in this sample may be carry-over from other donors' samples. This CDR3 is CASSLFGHSEQYF. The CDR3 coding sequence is TGTGCCAGCAGCTTATTCGGTCATTCCGAGCAGTACTTC.